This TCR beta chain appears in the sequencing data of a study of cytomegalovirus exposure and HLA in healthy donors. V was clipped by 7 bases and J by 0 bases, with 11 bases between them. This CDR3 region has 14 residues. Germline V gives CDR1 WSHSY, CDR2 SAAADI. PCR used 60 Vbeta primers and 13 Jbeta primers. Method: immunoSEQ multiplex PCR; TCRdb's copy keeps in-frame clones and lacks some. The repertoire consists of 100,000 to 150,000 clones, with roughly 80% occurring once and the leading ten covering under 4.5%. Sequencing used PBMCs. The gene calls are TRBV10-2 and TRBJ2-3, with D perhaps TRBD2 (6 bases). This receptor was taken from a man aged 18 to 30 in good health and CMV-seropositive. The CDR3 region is CASTPGGSTDTQYF. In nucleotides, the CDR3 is TGCGCCAGCACCCCCGGGGGTAGCACAGATACGCAGTATTTT.